The T cell receptor (beta chain) under discussion was sequenced for a study of T cells in Graves' hyperthyroidism and ophthalmopathy (dated by TCRdb to the late 2010s). About the study as a whole: Peripheral blood samples were taken at initial diagnosis, before any treatment was given. TCR V-J signatures able to tell the groups apart were searched for in a discovery cohort of approximately 95 patients, of whom fewer than 45 had Graves' ophthalmopathy and roughly 58 had stable Graves' hyperthyroidism. Prospective prediction of ophthalmopathy was tested in an independent validation cohort consisting of fewer than 20 hyperthyroidism patients and approximately 16 patients who later progressed to ophthalmopathy. The 85 to 100 discovery patients were divided at random into training and test sets in a 7:3 ratio. After blood sampling, hyperthyroidism patients were treated with methimazole at a starting dose of 30 mg daily, and ophthalmopathy patients were treated with high-dose intravenous methylprednisolone. The paper describes TCR Vbeta CDR3 sequencing of 135 peripheral blood samples, made up of under 50 ophthalmopathy patients, approximately 73 hyperthyroidism patients and 17 progressor patients. Thyroid tissue and blood T-cell repertoires from over 5 Graves' hyperthyroidism patients were also compared in the study. Findings and caveats that apply to the study as a whole: In cross-validation, a model built on a 13 V-J signature told ophthalmopathy apart from stable hyperthyroidism with approximately 91% sensitivity and roughly 83% specificity, and in testing the same model reached 80%/75%. Most expanded thyroid clonotypes (frequency above 0.001) were also detected in blood, suggesting blood repertoires may reflect thyroid immune responses. Sample size was not statistically predetermined, and blinding of investigators to group allocation was not performed. In validation, progression to ophthalmopathy was predicted by the model with approximately 67% sensitivity and roughly 72% specificity, a median of roughly 6.4 months before onset.

A patient counted as having stable Graves' hyperthyroidism if no progression to ophthalmopathy occurred over 18 months of follow-up. Hyperthyroidism patients were newly diagnosed, with disease duration under 2 months, and aged 18 to 65 years. Exclusion was applied to patients with uncontrolled infections, other autoimmune diseases, pregnancy or lactation. Diagnoses were based on clinical symptoms, serum thyroxine and TRAb, thyroid ultrasound and orbital computed tomography. PBMCs were separated from approximately 10 ml of fresh peripheral blood using Ficoll-Paque density gradient centrifugation. Total RNA was extracted using Trizol reagent, and RNA quality was assessed on an Agilent 2100 Bioanalyzer. The TCR beta CDR3 regions were amplified from the RNA transcripts. The first round of RT-PCR for the TCR CDR3 was performed with the HTBI primer set and the Qiagen OneStep RT-PCR kit. A second multiplex PCR round built the libraries, followed by size selection and purification. Libraries were sequenced paired-end with 100 bp reads on an Illumina HiSeq2000. In the original analysis: SOAPnuke was used to process the raw data, throwing out any read that contained adapters or uncalled bases, had a mean Phred below 15, or lacked an exact constant-primer or identifier match. COPE v1.2.5 was used to merge high-quality paired reads, and clonotypes were defined as unique nucleotide sequences. MiTCR v1.1 was used to align clonotypes to the IMGT TRBV, TRBD and TRBJ reference segments. Analysis was restricted to V-J combinations with a frequency above 0.0001, which covered about 99% of repertoires. The TCS score was defined as F50 (clonal expansion) divided by E x V (chaos), with BLOSUM62-based TCRdist calculated between CDR3 peptides within each V-J. Welch's t-statistics and random forest reduced 500 to 550 V-J features to about 13, which were used in a naive Bayes classifier (R e1071). The raw public reads went through TCRdb reprocessing: fastp at Q25, MiXCR clone calling, in-frame beta chains kept. Rows with a matching CDR3 protein are joined into one entry that keeps the most common DNA and genes. TCRdb's processing, not the authors' own work, is the source of the V and J calls. Across this sample there are roughly 570,000 distinct CDR3 sequences, with around 16% seen only once. The ten most abundant clones make up approximately 7.4% of the sample.

This clonotype was detected many times. Its antigen has not been determined. Base quality data are lacking; no much larger clone is found one base away. Germline trimming amounts to 4 bases on V and 7 bases on J, with 7 as the count of junction bases outside the gene matches. According to the germline V gene, CDR1 reads SGHTA and CDR2 reads FQGNSA. Its CDR3 holds 16 amino acids, cysteine through phenylalanine. Only CDR3 DNA is held: 48 bases, read in frame from base 1. Recombination linked TRBV7-2 to TRBJ2-1; TRBD2 matches 13 bases in the middle. What was sequenced was blood. The origin of this receptor is a woman aged 25 to 39 with Graves' hyperthyroidism. The CDR3 reads CASSSRTSGRVNEQFF. In nucleotides, the sequence is TGTGCCAGCAGCTCGAGGACTAGCGGGAGAGTGAATGAGCAGTTCTTC.